These 3 T cell receptor beta chains were sequenced from one sample in a study of T cell responses to AZD1222 COVID-19 vaccine. Measured with immunoSEQ multiplex PCR; TCRdb has only the in-frame clones, and not every one. The table lists more than 100,000 clones, more than 90% of them singletons, with about 1.9% in the top ten. The sample here was peripheral blood, taken 28 days after the second AZD1222 dose. The receptors originated from an adult who received the AZD1222 COVID-19 vaccine.

V and J are TRBV7-9 and TRBJ1-5; TRBD1 aligns across 8 bases. This CDR3 is 11 amino acids long. Germline CDR1 and CDR2: SEHNR and FQNEAQ (reference sequence). The J segment lost 13 bases and the V segment lost 4 bases, leaving 3 bases of the junction unmatched. The CDR3, as DNA: TGTGCCAGCAGCTCGGACAGGGTTCAGCATTTT. This encodes CASSSDRVQHF.

This chain connects TRBV7-9 to TRBJ2-5; D is perhaps TRBD1 or TRBD2 (5 bases each). Germline V gene lookup returns CDR1 SEHNR and CDR2 FQNEAQ (reference sequence). Trimming stripped 8 bases from V and 1 base from J, with 17 bases between. CDR3 length equals 15 residues. The CDR3: CASGGGAWRQETQYF. The CDR3 DNA is TGTGCCAGCGGGGGTGGTGCGTGGCGCCAAGAGACCCAGTACTTC.

This chain connects TRBV12-3 or TRBV12-4 to TRBJ1-1; D possibly corresponds to TRBD1 (6 bases). V was shortened by 1 base and J by 6 bases, with 9 bases between the two germline ends. This CDR3 has 13 residues. The CDR3 DNA follows: TGTGCCAGCAGTTTAGGACAGGTCCCTGAAGCTTTCTTT. Translation gives CASSLGQVPEAFF.